Below, 19 T cell receptor beta chains from the same sample are listed, as sequenced in a study of T cell changes during pregnancy in multiple sclerosis. Profiling relied on immunoSEQ multiplex PCR, and the TCRdb table lists in-frame clones only, not all of them. The sample has around 15,000 clones, more than 85% seen once. The sample here was peripheral blood, taken in the second trimester of pregnancy. The receptors were gathered from a female donor in good health, enrolled as a control in a pregnancy study.

V gene TRBV7-9 combines with J gene TRBJ2-2, with D possibly matching TRBD1 (6 bases). This CDR3 spans 14 amino acids. Germline V gene data show CDR1 as SEHNR and CDR2 as FQNEAQ (reference sequence). Trimming stripped 6 bases from V and 4 bases from J, with 12 bases between. The CDR3 sequence is CASRPDSSTGELFF. CDR3 nucleotides: TGTGCCAGCAGACCGGACAGTTCCACCGGGGAGCTGTTTTTT.

This chain links TRBV11-3 with TRBJ1-5; possible D gene TRBD1, 5 bases. The CDR3 extends over 13 amino acids. Trimming removed 3 bases at V and 4 bases at J, with 7 bases between. From germline, CDR1 is SGHNT and CDR2 YENEEA. This chain's CDR3 is CASSFDRNQPQHF. The CDR3 DNA reads as TGTGCCAGCAGCTTCGACAGAAATCAGCCCCAGCATTTT.

The V gene is TRBV6-1, the J gene TRBJ2-7; possibly TRBD2 for D (5 bases). Germline-derived CDR1 and CDR2 are MNHNS and SASEGT. CDR3 length equals 13 residues. V dropped 2 bases and J dropped 7 bases, with 12 bases sitting between them. The DNA of the CDR3 is TGTGCCAGCAGTGAAAGCGGCCCCCTAGAGCAGTACTTC. Its protein is CASSESGPLEQYF.

In this sample, this clone turned up once. The chain joins TRBV27 to TRBJ2-7; tentative D call: TRBD1 (6 bases). Trimming removed 2 bases at V and 4 bases at J, with 12 bases between. The CDR3 sequence is 14 residues long. CDR1 is MNHEY, CDR2 SMNVEV, per germline (reference sequence). Here the CDR3 DNA reads TGTGCCAGCAGTTTACAGGGGCTCCATTACGAGCAGTACTTC. Protein: CASSLQGLHYEQYF.

The V and J genes are TRBV4-1 and TRBJ2-7, with D possibly being TRBD2 (5 bases). Trimming took off 4 bases at V and 2 bases at J, with 12 bases between the two ends. This CDR3 has 14 residues. Germline V lookup: CDR1 MGHRA, CDR2 YSYEKL. The CDR3 sequence: CASSLALGTYEQYF. The CDR3 DNA is TGCGCCAGCAGCCTCGCCCTCGGGACCTACGAGCAGTACTTC.

The chain uses TRBV30 and TRBJ1-4, with 11 bases matching TRBD1. V shed 2 bases, J shed 7 bases, and the junction held 6 bases outside the gene matches. Germline V gene sequence: CDR1 GTSNPN, CDR2 SVGIG (reference sequence). The CDR3 loop spans 15 amino acids. The CDR3 DNA reads as TGTGCCTGGAGTCCACGGACAGGGGGCCCTGAAAAACTGTTTTTT. Translation gives CAWSPRTGGPEKLFF.

This clone was counted once. The chain employs TRBV9 and TRBJ2-1; possibly TRBD1 for D (6 bases). Trimming took off 4 bases at V and 4 bases at J, with 15 bases between the two ends. Germline CDR1 reads SGDLS; CDR2 reads YYNGEE. CDR3 size: 15 residues. Here the CDR3 reads CASSPAGVSYNEQFF. The CDR3, as DNA: TGTGCCAGCAGCCCTGCAGGGGTTTCATACAATGAGCAGTTCTTC.

This chain uses TRBV7-4 with TRBJ2-1, with D tentatively TRBD1 (6 bases). Trimming left V 1 base short and J 0 bases short, with 16 bases between. CDR1 is SGHVT and CDR2 is SQSDAQ in the germline V gene. CDR3 size: 18 residues. The CDR3 nucleotides read TGTGCCAGCAGCTTAGAGGGGGATCTCAGAGCCTCCTACAATGAGCAGTTCTTC. Protein: CASSLEGDLRASYNEQFF. The variable domain in full, with the rest retrieved from reference TRBV7-4 and TRBJ2-1, is GAGVSQSPRYKVAKRGRDVALRCDSISGHVTLYWYRQTLGQGSEVLTYSQSDAQRDKSGRPSGRFSAERPERSVSTLKIQRTEQGDSAVYLCASSLEGDLRASYNEQFFGPGTRLTVL.

The chain joins TRBV7-9 to TRBJ2-5, with TRBD1 matching 9 bases. V trimming: 1 base; J trimming: 5 bases; junction bases outside the gene matches: 11. The germline CDR1 and CDR2 sequences are SEHNR and FQNEAQ (reference sequence). The CDR3 runs 17 residues. The CDR3 loop reads CASSLVIDGQGRETQYF. The CDR3, as DNA: TGTGCCAGCAGCTTAGTAATTGACGGACAGGGGAGGGAGACCCAGTACTTC.

V gene TRBV5-6 combines with J gene TRBJ1-3; 7 bases line up with TRBD1. The CDR3 length is 14 residues. CDR1 is SGHDT and CDR2 is YYEEEE in the germline V gene. J was trimmed by 1 base and V by 5 bases; bases with no gene match: 3. The CDR3 here is CASRETGSGNTIYF. For the CDR3, the DNA is TGTGCCAGCAGGGAGACAGGGTCTGGAAACACCATATATTTT.

The J gene is TRBJ1-3, the V gene TRBV5-1; tentatively, D is TRBD1 (6 bases). The V gene's germline CDR1 is SGHRS and CDR2 YFSETQ. The CDR3 loop spans 14 amino acids. V gave up 3 bases and J gave up 8 bases, with 15 bases separating them. CDR3 sequence reads: CASSSQGRGDTIYF. The DNA for the CDR3 is TGCGCCAGCAGCTCACAGGGCCGGGGCGACACCATATATTTT. Supplemented by reference TRBV5-1 and TRBJ1-3, the full variable domain reads KAGVTQTPRYLIKTRGQQVTLSCSPISGHRSVSWYQQTPGQGLQFLFEYFSETQRNKGNFPGRFSGRQFSNSRSEMNVSTLELGDSALYLCASSSQGRGDTIYFGEGSWLTVV.

The rearrangement uses TRBV7-2 and TRBJ1-5; D unclear. The germline V gene encodes CDR1 SGHTA and CDR2 FQGNSA. This CDR3 spans 13 amino acids. V was shortened by 5 bases and J by 9 bases, with 14 bases between the two germline ends. The CDR3 nucleotides read TGTGCCAGCAGCCCCCCGGGTCCTCTGCCCCAGCATTTT. Residues: CASSPPGPLPQHF.

As DNA, the CDR3 is TGTGCCAGTAGACTGATCTCTGGAAACACCATATATTTT. Protein sequence: CASRLISGNTIYF. The rearrangement links TRBV7-9 to TRBJ1-3; D uncertain. Per the germline V gene, CDR1 is SEHNR and CDR2 is FQNEAQ (reference sequence). V lost 9 bases and J lost 0, with 9 bases in between. The CDR3 covers 13 residues.

The rearrangement joins TRBV28 to TRBJ1-1; 7 bases fit TRBD1. Losses at the gene ends were 11 bases for V and 2 bases for J; bases not matched to a gene: 11. Per germline, CDR1 MDHEN and CDR2 SYDVKM. The CDR3 spans 14 residues. In DNA form, the CDR3 reads TGTGCCGTGTCTTCCGGGACAGTTAACACTGAAGCTTTCTTT. Translated, it gives CAVSSGTVNTEAFF.

The chain recombines TRBV5-4 with TRBJ2-7; 7 nucleotides match TRBD2. J gave up 1 base and V 3 bases, and 10 bases lay outside the gene matches. Germline CDR1 is SGHNT and CDR2 is YYREEE (reference sequence). The CDR3 extends over 16 amino acids. The CDR3 here is CASSSGGQRVSYEQYF. CDR3 sequence (DNA): TGTGCCAGCAGCTCGGGAGGACAACGCGTTTCCTACGAGCAGTACTTC.

The V gene is TRBV12-5, the J gene TRBJ1-5, with D uncertain. V was trimmed by 2 bases and J by 5 bases, leaving 4 bases between them. The CDR3 sequence is 12 residues long. The germline CDR1 and CDR2 sequences are LGHNT and FRNRAP. CDR3 nucleotides: TGTGCTAGTGGTTTGTCCTATCAGCCCCAGCATTTT. This codes for CASGLSYQPQHF. Looking up the rest from reference TRBV12-5 and TRBJ1-5 gives the full variable domain: DARVTQTPRHKVTEMGQEVTMRCQPILGHNTVFWYRQTMMQGLELLAYFRNRAPLDDSGMPKDRFSAEMPDATLATLKIQPSEPRDSAVYFCASGLSYQPQHFGDGTRLSIL.

V and J are TRBV18 and TRBJ1-2, with D tentatively TRBD1 (6 bases). CDR1 is KGHSH and CDR2 is LQKENI in the germline V gene. The CDR3 runs to 13 residues. V gave up 4 bases and J gave up 5 bases, with 11 bases separating them. The chain's CDR3 is CASSQQGGYGYTF. The DNA for the CDR3 is TGTGCCAGCTCACAACAGGGCGGGTATGGCTACACCTTC. Drawing the rest from reference TRBV18 and TRBJ1-2, the complete variable domain is NAGVMQNPRHLVRRRGQEARLRCSPMKGHSHVYWYRQLPEEGLKFMVYLQKENIIDESGMPKERFSAEFPKEGPSILRIQQVVRGDSAAYFCASSQQGGYGYTFGSGTRLTVV.

The chain uses TRBV7-9 and TRBJ2-5; a weak D match, TRBD1 (5 bases). Germline-derived CDR1 and CDR2 are SEHNR and FQNEAQ (reference sequence). CDR3 length equals 14 residues. V lost 6 bases, J lost 2 bases, and 13 bases lay in between. This CDR3 reads CASSSEQVQETQYF. Here the CDR3 DNA reads TGTGCCAGCAGTTCCGAACAGGTTCAAGAGACCCAGTACTTC.

The V call is TRBV5-1, the J call TRBJ2-2; D call uncertain. The germline V gene encodes CDR1 SGHRS and CDR2 YFSETQ. Trimming removed 0 bases at V and 0 bases at J, with 6 bases between. The CDR3 runs to 15 residues. Here the CDR3 reads CASSLDSANTGELFF. The CDR3 DNA is TGCGCCAGCAGCTTGGATTCTGCGAACACCGGGGAGCTGTTTTTT.